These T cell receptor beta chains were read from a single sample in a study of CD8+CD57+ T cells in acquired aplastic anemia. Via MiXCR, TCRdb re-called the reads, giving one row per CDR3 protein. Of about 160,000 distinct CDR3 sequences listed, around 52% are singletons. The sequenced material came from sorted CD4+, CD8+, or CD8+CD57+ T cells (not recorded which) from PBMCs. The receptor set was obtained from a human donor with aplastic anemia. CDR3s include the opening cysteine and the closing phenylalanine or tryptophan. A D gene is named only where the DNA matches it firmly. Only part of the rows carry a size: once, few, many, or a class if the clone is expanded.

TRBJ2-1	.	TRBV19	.	CASSIPLGLGSYNEQFF	TGTGCCAGTAGTATACCCCTCGGGCTAGGGTCCTACAATGAGCAGTTCTTC
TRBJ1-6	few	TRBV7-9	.	CASSLSATPLHF	TGTGCCAGCAGCTTATCTGCTACGCCCCTCCACTTT
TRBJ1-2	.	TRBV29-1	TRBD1	CSVGTDEGWGGYTF	TGCAGCGTCGGGACAGACGAGGGGTGGGGTGGCTACACCTTC
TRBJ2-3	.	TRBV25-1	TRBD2	CASSETGGWADTQYF	TGTGCCAGCAGTGAAACGGGAGGGTGGGCAGATACGCAGTATTTT
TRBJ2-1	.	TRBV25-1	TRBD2	CASRVGLAGVGEQFF	TGTGCCAGCAGGGTAGGACTAGCGGGAGTCGGGGAGCAGTTCTTC
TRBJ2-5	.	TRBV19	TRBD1	CASSHRGYQETQYF	TGTGCCAGTAGTCACAGGGGGTATCAAGAGACCCAGTACTTC
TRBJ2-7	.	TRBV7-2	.	CASSSTDYEQYF	TGTGCCAGCAGCTCGACAGACTACGAGCAGTACTTC
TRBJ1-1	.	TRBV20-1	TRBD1	CSASGQGAHLLPSNTEAFF	TGCAGTGCTAGTGGACAGGGGGCGCATTTGCTACCCTCGAACACTGAAGCTTTCTTT
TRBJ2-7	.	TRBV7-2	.	CASSLGLSLHEQYF	TGTGCCAGCAGCTTAGGTCTCAGCCTCCACGAGCAATACTTC
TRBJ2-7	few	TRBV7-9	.	CASSARTGGGYEQYF	TGTGCCAGCAGTGCTAGAACCGGGGGCGGGTACGAGCAGTACTTC
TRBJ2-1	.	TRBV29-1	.	CSVEEWGQFF	TGCAGCGTTGAAGAGTGGGGACAGTTCTTC
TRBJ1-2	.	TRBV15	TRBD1	CATSRGVDRGYGYTF	TGTGCCACCAGCAGAGGAGTAGACAGGGGCTATGGCTACACCTTC
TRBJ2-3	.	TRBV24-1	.	CATTGPGRTDTQYF	TGTGCCACAACCGGGCCCGGGCGCACAGATACGCAGTATTTT
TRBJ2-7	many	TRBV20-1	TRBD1	CSASPLDRGGYEQYF	TGCAGTGCTAGCCCCCTGGACAGGGGGGGGTACGAGCAGTACTTC
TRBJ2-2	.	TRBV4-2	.	CASSQGKTTDDGELFF	TGTGCCAGCAGCCAAGGAAAAACTACCGACGACGGGGAGCTGTTTTTT
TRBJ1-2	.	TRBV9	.	CASSPAGDNDYGYTF	TGTGCCAGCAGCCCCGCGGGGGATAACGACTATGGCTACACCTTC
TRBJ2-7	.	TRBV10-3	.	CAISPTVTSYEQYF	TGTGCCATCAGCCCGACAGTGACGTCCTACGAGCAGTACTTC
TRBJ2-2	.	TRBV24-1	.	CATRFAGELFF	TGTGCCACCAGGTTCGCCGGGGAGCTGTTTTTT
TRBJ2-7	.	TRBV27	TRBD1	CASSLGDRVNEQYF	TGTGCCAGCAGTTTAGGGGACAGGGTCAACGAGCAGTACTTC
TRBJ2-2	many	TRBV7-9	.	CASSYDAGELFF	TGTGCCAGCAGCTACGATGCCGGGGAGCTGTTTTTT
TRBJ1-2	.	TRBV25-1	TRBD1	CASMTGQVLQPHYGYTF	TGTGCCAGCATGACGGGACAGGTGTTACAGCCCCACTATGGCTACACCTTC